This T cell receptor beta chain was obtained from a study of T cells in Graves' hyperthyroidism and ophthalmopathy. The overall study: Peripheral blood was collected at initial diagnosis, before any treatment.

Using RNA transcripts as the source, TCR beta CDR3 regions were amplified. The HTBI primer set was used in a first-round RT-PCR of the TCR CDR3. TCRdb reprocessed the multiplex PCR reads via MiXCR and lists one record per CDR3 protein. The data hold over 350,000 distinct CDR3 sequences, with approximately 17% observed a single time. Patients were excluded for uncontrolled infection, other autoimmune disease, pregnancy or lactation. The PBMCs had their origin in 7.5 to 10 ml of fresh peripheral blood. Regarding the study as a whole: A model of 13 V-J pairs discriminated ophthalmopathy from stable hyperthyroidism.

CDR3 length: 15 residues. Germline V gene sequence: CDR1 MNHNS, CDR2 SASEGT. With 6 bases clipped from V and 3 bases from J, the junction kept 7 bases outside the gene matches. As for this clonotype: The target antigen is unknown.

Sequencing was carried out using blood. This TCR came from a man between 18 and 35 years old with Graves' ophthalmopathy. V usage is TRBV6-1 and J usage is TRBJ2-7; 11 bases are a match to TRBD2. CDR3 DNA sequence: TGTGCCAGCAGGCCCGGGACTAGCGGTTACTACGAGCAGTACTTC. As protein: CASRPGTSGYYEQYF.